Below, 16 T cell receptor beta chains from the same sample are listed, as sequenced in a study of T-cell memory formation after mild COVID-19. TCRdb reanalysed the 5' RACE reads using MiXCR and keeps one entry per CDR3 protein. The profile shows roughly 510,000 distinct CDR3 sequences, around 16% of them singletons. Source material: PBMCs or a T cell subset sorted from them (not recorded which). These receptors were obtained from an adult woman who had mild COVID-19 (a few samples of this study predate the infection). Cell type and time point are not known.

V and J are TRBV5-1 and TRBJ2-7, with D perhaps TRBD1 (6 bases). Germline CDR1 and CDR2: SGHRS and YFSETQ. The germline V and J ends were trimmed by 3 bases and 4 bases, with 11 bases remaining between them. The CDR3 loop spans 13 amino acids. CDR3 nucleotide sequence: TGCGCCAGCAGCTGGACAGCCCAATACGAGCAGTACTTC. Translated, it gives CASSWTAQYEQYF.

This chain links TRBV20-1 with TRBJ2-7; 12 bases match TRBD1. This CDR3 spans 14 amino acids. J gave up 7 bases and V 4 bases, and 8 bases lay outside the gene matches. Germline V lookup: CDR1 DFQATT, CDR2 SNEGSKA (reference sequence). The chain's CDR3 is CSATPGQGAEEQYF. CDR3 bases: TGCAGTGCTACCCCGGGACAGGGGGCGGAGGAGCAGTACTTC.

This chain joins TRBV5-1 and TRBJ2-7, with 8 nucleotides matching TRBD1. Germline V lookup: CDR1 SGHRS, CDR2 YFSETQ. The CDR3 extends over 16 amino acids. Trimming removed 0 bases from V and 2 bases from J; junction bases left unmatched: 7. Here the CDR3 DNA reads TGCGCCAGCAGCTTGGGGGGAACAGGGGGAGCCTACGAGCAGTACTTC. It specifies CASSLGGTGGAYEQYF.

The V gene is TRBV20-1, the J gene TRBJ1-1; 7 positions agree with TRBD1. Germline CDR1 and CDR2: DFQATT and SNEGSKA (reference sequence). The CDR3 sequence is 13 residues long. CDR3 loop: CSAGDSQNTEAFF. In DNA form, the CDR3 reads TGCAGCGCCGGGGACAGCCAGAACACTGAAGCTTTCTTT.

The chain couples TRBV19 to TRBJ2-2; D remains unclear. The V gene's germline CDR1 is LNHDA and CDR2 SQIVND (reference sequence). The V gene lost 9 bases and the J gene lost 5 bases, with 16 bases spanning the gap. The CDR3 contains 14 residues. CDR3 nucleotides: TGTGCCAGCAGCCCCCAAGGTGGGACCGGGGAGCTGTTTTTT. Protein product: CASSPQGGTGELFF.

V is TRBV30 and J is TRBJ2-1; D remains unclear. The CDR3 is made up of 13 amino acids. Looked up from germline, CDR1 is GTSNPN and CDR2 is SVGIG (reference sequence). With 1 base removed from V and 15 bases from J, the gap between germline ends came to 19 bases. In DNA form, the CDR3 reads TGTGCCTGGAGTGGGAGTGGGTACTCCGTTGTGTTCTTC. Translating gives CAWSGSGYSVVFF.

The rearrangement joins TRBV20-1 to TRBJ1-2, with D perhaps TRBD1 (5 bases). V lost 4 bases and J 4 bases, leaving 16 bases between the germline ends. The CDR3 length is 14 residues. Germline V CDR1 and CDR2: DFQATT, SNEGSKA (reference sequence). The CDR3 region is CSATLAGAIYGYTF. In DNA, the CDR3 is TGCAGTGCTACTTTAGCTGGGGCAATCTATGGCTACACCTTC.

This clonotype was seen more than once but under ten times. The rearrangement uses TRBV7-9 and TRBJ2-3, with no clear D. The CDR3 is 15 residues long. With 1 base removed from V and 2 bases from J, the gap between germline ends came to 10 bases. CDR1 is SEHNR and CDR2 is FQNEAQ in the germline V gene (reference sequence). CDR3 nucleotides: TGTGCCAGCAGCTTAGTCGGCCAGTTCACAGATACGCAGTATTTT. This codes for CASSLVGQFTDTQYF.

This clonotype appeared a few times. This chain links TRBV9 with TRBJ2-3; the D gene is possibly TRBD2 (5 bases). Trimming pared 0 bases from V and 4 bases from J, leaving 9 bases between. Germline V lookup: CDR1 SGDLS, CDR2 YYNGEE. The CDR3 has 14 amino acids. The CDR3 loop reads CASSVEVLADTQYF. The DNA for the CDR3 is TGTGCCAGCAGCGTAGAAGTACTAGCAGATACGCAGTATTTT.

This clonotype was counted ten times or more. The CDR3 spells CASSLAGPRNTEAFF. The CDR3 bases are TGTGCCAGCAGTTTGGCCGGGCCGCGGAACACTGAAGCTTTCTTT. V gene TRBV12-3 or TRBV12-4 combines with J gene TRBJ1-1; D unresolved. CDR3 length: 15 amino acids. Trimming removed 3 bases from V and 1 base from J, with 12 bases in between.

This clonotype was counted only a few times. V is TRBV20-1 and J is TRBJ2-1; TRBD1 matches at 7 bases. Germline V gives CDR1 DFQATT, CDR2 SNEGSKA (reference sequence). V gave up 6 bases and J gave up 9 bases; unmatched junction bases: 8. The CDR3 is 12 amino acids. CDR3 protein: CSAPSRGIEQFF. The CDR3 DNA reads TGCAGTGCCCCTAGCAGGGGGATTGAGCAGTTCTTC.

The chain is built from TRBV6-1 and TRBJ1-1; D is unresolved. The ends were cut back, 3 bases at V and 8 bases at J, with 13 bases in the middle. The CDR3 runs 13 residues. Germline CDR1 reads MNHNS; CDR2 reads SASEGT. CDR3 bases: TGTGCCAGCAGTGATCTTCCCAGTAACGAAGCTTTCTTT. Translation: CASSDLPSNEAFF.

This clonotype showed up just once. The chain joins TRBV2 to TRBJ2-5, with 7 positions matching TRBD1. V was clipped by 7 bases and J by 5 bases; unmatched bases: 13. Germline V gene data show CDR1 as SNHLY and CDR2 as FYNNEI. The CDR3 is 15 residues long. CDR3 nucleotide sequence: TGTGCCAGCAAAAGAGACAGGGCGAGCTGGGAGACCCAGTACTTC. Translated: CASKRDRASWETQYF.

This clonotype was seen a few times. The CDR3 DNA reads TGTGCCAGCAGGTTGGTTTGGACCCATAATTCACCCCTCCACTTT. Protein sequence: CASRLVWTHNSPLHF. The chain couples TRBV12-3 or TRBV12-4 to TRBJ1-6; D is undetermined. V was pared by 6 bases and J by 5 bases, with 14 bases between. CDR3 size: 15 residues.

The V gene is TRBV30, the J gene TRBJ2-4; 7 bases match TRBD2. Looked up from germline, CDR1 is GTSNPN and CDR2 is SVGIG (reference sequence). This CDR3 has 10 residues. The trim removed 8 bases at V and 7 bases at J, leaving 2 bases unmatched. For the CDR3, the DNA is TGTGCCGGGGGGGGGAACATTCAGTACTTC. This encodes CAGGGNIQYF.

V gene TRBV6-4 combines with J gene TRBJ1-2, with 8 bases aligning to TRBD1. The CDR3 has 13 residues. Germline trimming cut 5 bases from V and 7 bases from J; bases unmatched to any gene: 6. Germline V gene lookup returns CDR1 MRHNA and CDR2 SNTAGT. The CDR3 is CASSLDRGAGYTF. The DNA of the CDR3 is TGTGCCAGCAGTCTCGACAGGGGCGCTGGCTACACCTTC.